The 19 T cell receptor beta chains listed next were all sequenced from one sample in a study of T cells in Graves' hyperthyroidism and ophthalmopathy. TCR beta CDR3 region amplification was performed from RNA transcripts. HTBI primers were used for first-round RT-PCR of the TCR CDR3. A single record per CDR3 protein comes from TCRdb applying MiXCR to the multiplex PCR reads. The data hold about 580,000 distinct CDR3 sequences, with about 43% observed a single time. What was sequenced was peripheral blood or thyroid tissue (not recorded which). The receptors originated from a woman aged 18-30 years with Graves' hyperthyroidism.

The J gene is TRBJ1-5, the V gene TRBV2, with TRBD1 matching 8 bases. The germline CDR1 and CDR2 sequences are SNHLY and FYNNEI. The length of the CDR3 is 15 residues. The trim removed 7 bases at V and 2 bases at J, leaving 7 bases unmatched. The CDR3 here is CASTVGQGGNQPQHF. As DNA, the CDR3 is TGTGCCAGCACCGTAGGACAGGGAGGCAATCAGCCCCAGCATTTT.

The chain recombines TRBV19 with TRBJ2-1; 9 nucleotides line up with TRBD1. The junction had 10 bases not matched to a gene; V was cut back by 9 bases and J by 10 bases. Germline lookup yields CDR1 LNHDA and CDR2 SQIVND (reference sequence). There are 13 residues in the CDR3. DNA for the CDR3: TGTGCCAGGGGGCCGGGACAGGGTTACGAGCAGTTCTTC. It translates to CARGPGQGYEQFF.

The chain uses TRBV5-1 and TRBJ2-1; no clear D. This CDR3 comprises 14 residues. V lost 1 base and J 5 bases, leaving 10 bases between the germline ends. The germline gives CDR1 SGHRS, CDR2 YFSETQ. The CDR3 DNA is TGCGCCAGCAGCTTGTACGGCAGTCACAATGAGCAGTTCTTC. Translated: CASSLYGSHNEQFF.

About this clonotype: A much larger clone is a single base away; this may be a read error. The chain uses TRBV2 and TRBJ2-5; possibly TRBD2 for D (5 bases). This CDR3 is 15 amino acids long. Germline loops: CDR1 SNHLY, CDR2 FYNNEI. CDR3 amino acids: CASSPPPGTQEAQYF. The CDR3 coding sequence is TGTGCCAGCAGCCCCCCCCCGGGAACTCAAGAGGCCCAGTACTTC.

This clonotype occurred many times. This rearrangement joins TRBV6-1 to TRBJ1-2; possible D gene TRBD1, 5 bases. From germline, CDR1 is MNHNS and CDR2 SASEGT. The CDR3 has 18 amino acids. Trimming took off 0 bases at V and 8 bases at J, with 25 bases between the two ends. This chain's CDR3 is CASSEARKRYRDEGGYTF. CDR3 DNA: TGTGCCAGCAGTGAAGCGCGTAAGCGCTACCGGGACGAAGGAGGCTACACCTTC.

This clonotype was counted many times. V and J are TRBV6-6 and TRBJ2-7; D is tentatively TRBD1 or TRBD2 (5 bases each). CDR1 and CDR2 from the germline V gene are MNHNY and SVGAGI (reference sequence). V was clipped by 2 bases and J by 0 bases, with 11 bases between them. This CDR3 is 15 amino acids long. The CDR3 region has the DNA TGTGCCAGCAGTTACCGGGACGAAAGCTCCTACGAGCAGTACTTC. Its protein product is CASSYRDESSYEQYF.

This chain links TRBV5-1 with TRBJ2-7, with 7 nucleotides matching TRBD2. The V and J ends lost 4 bases and 0 bases, in that order; junction bases with no gene match: 7. Germline V gives CDR1 SGHRS, CDR2 YFSETQ. The CDR3 covers 15 residues. The chain's CDR3 is CASSRTGTTSYEQYF. As DNA, the CDR3 is TGCGCCAGCAGCCGAACCGGGACTACCTCCTACGAGCAGTACTTC.

This clonotype was detected only a few times. The V call is TRBV20-1, the J call TRBJ2-3; D may be TRBD1 (6 bases). With 6 bases removed from V and 2 bases from J, the gap between germline ends came to 15 bases. The CDR3 has 14 amino acids. CDR1 is DFQATT, CDR2 SNEGSKA, per germline (reference sequence). CDR3 in DNA: TGCAGTGCACCTCCGGGACACCCCACAGATACGCAGTATTTT. It is translated as CSAPPGHPTDTQYF.

Points on this clonotype: One end of the junction does not line up with germline, which may come from a read error. The chain links TRBV7-9 to TRBJ2-7; TRBD1 is a possible D gene (5 bases). CDR1 and CDR2 from the germline V gene are SEHNR and FQNEAQ (reference sequence). The CDR3 sequence is 13 residues long. The CDR3 DNA follows: TGCGCCAGCAGGGCCCCAGGGCCGAGCGAGCAGTACTTC. Protein sequence: CASRAPGPSEQYF.

This clonotype was seen ten or more times. This chain links TRBV19 with TRBJ1-3; weak D call: TRBD1 (5 bases). The V gene's germline CDR1 is LNHDA and CDR2 SQIVND (reference sequence). The germline V and J ends were trimmed by 6 bases and 0 bases, with 15 bases remaining between them. The CDR3 extends over 16 amino acids. The CDR3 DNA follows: TGTGCCAGTAGCGACCCAGGGTACCTCTCTGGAAACACCATATATTTT. This encodes CASSDPGYLSGNTIYF.

The genes are TRBV29-1 and TRBJ1-6; no clear D. The germline V gene encodes CDR1 SQVTM and CDR2 ANQGSEA. The length of the CDR3 is 12 residues. With 5 bases removed from V and 7 bases from J, the gap between germline ends came to 9 bases. The chain's CDR3 is CSVWSGNSPLHF. The CDR3 bases are TGCAGCGTTTGGAGTGGGAATTCACCCCTCCACTTT. Full variable domain (missing parts from reference TRBV29-1 and TRBJ1-6): SAVISQKPSRDICQRGTSLTIQCQVDSQVTMMFWYRQQPGQSLTLIATANQGSEATYESGFVIDKFPISRPNLTFSTLTVSNMSPEDSSIYLCSVWSGNSPLHFGNGTRLTVT.

The table lists this clonotype with many counts. This chain joins TRBV12-3 or TRBV12-4 and TRBJ1-6; D is unclear. Trimming stripped 5 bases from V and 4 bases from J, with 9 bases between. The CDR3 runs 14 residues. CDR3 nucleotides: TGTGCCAGCAGTCCCGAGCAGTATAATTCACCCCTCCACTTT. Translating gives CASSPEQYNSPLHF.

This clonotype appeared many times. The V call is TRBV12-3 or TRBV12-4, the J call TRBJ1-5; TRBD1 aligns across 7 bases. The CDR3 consists of 21 residues. V lost 1 base to trimming and J lost 6 bases; unmatched junction nucleotides: 24. The DNA for the CDR3 is TGTGCCAGCAGTTTAGGGGCGTTATTTGACGAGACAGGGCTACAAGCTCAGCCCCAGCATTTT. It is translated as CASSLGALFDETGLQAQPQHF.

This clonotype was recorded many times. The chain uses TRBV19 and TRBJ1-1; D gene uncertain. Per germline, CDR1 LNHDA and CDR2 SQIVND (reference sequence). The CDR3 has 14 residues. V gave up 3 bases and J gave up 3 bases, with 11 bases separating them. CDR3 protein: CASSIGRRHTEAFF. CDR3 coding DNA: TGTGCCAGTAGTATCGGTAGAAGACACACTGAAGCTTTCTTT.

At least ten counts were recorded for this clonotype. This chain connects TRBV20-1 to TRBJ2-7; 7 nucleotides agree with TRBD1. V dropped 2 bases and J dropped 3; count of bases not matched to a gene: 7. The CDR3 consists of 14 residues. CDR1 is DFQATT, CDR2 SNEGSKA, per germline (reference sequence). The CDR3 loop reads CSARHGTDRYEQYF. CDR3 nucleotide sequence: TGCAGTGCTAGACACGGGACAGACCGCTACGAGCAGTACTTC.

In this sample, this clonotype turned up many times. The rearrangement uses TRBV28 and TRBJ1-5; a weak D match, TRBD1 (6 bases). Germline V gene sequence: CDR1 MDHEN, CDR2 SYDVKM. The CDR3 covers 12 residues. With 5 bases removed from V and 5 bases from J, the gap between germline ends came to 7 bases. The CDR3 protein is CASSTGYQPQHF. CDR3 sequence (DNA): TGTGCCAGCAGTACAGGGTATCAGCCCCAGCATTTT.

This clonotype appeared many times. The chain couples TRBV6-6 to TRBJ1-5; D is possibly TRBD1 (5 bases). The CDR3 totals 14 residues. CDR1 is MNHNY and CDR2 is SVGAGI in the germline V gene (reference sequence). V was shortened by 5 bases and J by 8 bases, with 16 bases between the two germline ends. The DNA for the CDR3 is TGTGCCAGCAGTCGCTACGCAGGGCATGAGCCCCAGCATTTT. Amino acids: CASSRYAGHEPQHF.

This clonotype was recorded once. V usage is TRBV6-2 or TRBV6-3 and J usage is TRBJ1-5, with a weak D call TRBD1 (5 bases). CDR3 size: 18 residues. Germline V gene lookup returns CDR1 MNHEY and CDR2 SVGEGT. Trimming pared 8 bases from V and 6 bases from J, leaving 29 bases between. In DNA, the CDR3 is TGTGCCAGCTCACCAGCCGGGCCGGGGCAGGGTAGTTTTCAGCCCCAGCATTTT. Its protein is CASSPAGPGQGSFQPQHF.

Comments on this clonotype: Because the CDR3 is missing its conserved closing phenylalanine or tryptophan, this is likely a read error. J is TRBJ2-5 and V is TRBV4-3; D call uncertain. Germline V gene data show CDR1 as LGHNA and CDR2 as YSLEER. Trimming shortened V by 1 base and J by 5 bases, and 8 bases separated the two germline ends. The CDR3 covers 13 residues. The CDR3 reads CASSQVPRETQYL. The CDR3, as DNA: TGCGCCAGCAGCCAAGTCCCCCGGGAGACCCAGTACCTC.